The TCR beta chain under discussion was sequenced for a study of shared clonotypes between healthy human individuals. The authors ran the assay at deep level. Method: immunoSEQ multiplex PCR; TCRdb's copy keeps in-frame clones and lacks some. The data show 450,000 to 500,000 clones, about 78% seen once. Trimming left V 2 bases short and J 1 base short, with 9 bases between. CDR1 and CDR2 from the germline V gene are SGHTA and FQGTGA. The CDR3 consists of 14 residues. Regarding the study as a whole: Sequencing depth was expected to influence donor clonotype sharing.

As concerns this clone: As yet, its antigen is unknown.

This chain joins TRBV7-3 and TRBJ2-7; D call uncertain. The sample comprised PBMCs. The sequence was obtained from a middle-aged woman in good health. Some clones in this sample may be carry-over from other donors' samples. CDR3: CASSLDPGSYEQYF. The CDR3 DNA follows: TGTGCCAGCAGCTTAGACCCAGGTTCCTACGAGCAGTACTTC.